This T cell receptor (beta chain) was found in a study of persistence of HIV-infected CD4 T cells. Study at large: Isolated cells were CMV- and HIV-1 Gag-responding CD4+ T cells. A couple of participants gave one leukapheresis sample; others gave up to roughly 180 mL blood repeatedly.

Sequencing used immunoSEQ version 4 in survey mode. Sequenced by immunoSEQ multiplex PCR; TCRdb stores in-frame clones only, minus some. The data hold 40,000 to 50,000 clones, with about four fifths observed a single time. A remark on this clone: What it binds is unknown.

Germline-derived CDR1 and CDR2 are MNHEY and SMNVEV (reference sequence). The CDR3 totals 14 residues. V lost 4 bases to trimming and J lost 2 bases, with 12 bases between them. Lysates of CMV-infected fibroblasts at approximately 9.4 ug/mL stimulated these cells. Sorted nonresponding memory CD4+ T cells were CD40L-negative, CD69-negative, CD45RO-high. The clonotype was recovered from an adult man with HIV who was CMV-seropositive. This chain connects TRBV27 to TRBJ2-7; D gene ambiguous. The sequencing here drew on CD4+ T cells sorted from PBMCs after roughly 19-hour stimulation, taken from a patient who received antiretroviral therapy. In DNA, the CDR3 is TGTGCCAGCAGTTCTGGAACCTTCACCTACGAGCAGTACTTC. Protein sequence: CASSSGTFTYEQYF.